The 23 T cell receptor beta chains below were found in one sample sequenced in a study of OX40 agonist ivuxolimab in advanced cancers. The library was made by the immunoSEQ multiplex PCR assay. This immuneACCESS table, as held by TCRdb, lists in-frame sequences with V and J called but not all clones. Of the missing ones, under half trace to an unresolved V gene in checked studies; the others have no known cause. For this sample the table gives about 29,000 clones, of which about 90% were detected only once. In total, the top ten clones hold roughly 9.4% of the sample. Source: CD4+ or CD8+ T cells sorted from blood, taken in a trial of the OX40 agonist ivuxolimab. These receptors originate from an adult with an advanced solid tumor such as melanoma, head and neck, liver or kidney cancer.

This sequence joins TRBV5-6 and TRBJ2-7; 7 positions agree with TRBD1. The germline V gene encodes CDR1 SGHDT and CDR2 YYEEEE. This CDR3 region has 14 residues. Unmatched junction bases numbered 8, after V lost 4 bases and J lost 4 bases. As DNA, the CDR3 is TGTGCCAGCAGCCGTGGGGACAGTCCATACGAGCAGTACTTC. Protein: CASSRGDSPYEQYF.

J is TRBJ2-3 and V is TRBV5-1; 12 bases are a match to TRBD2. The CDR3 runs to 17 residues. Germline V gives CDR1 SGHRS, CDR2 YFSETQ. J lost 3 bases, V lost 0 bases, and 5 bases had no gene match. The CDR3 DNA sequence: TGCGCCAGCAGCTTGGCCCCTAGCGGGGGGGGAACAGATACGCAGTATTTT. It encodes CASSLAPSGGGTDTQYF.

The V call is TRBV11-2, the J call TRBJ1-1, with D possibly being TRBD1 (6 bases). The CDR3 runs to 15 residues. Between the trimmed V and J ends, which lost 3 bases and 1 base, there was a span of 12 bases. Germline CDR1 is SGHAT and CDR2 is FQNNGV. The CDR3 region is CASSFWGGQNTEAFF. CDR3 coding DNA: TGTGCCAGCAGCTTCTGGGGGGGCCAGAACACTGAAGCTTTCTTT.

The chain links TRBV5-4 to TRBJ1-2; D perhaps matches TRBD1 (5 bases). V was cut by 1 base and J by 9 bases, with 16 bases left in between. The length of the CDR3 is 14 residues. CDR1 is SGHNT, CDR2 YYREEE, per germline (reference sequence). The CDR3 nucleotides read TGTGCCAGCAGCTTGATTCAGGGTGGCCCGAGCTACACCTTC. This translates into CASSLIQGGPSYTF. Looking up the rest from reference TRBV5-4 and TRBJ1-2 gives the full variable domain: ETGVTQSPTHLIKTRGQQVTLRCSSQSGHNTVSWYQQALGQGPQFIFQYYREEENGRGNFPPRFSGLQFPNYSSELNVNALELDDSALYLCASSLIQGGPSYTFGSGTRLTVV.

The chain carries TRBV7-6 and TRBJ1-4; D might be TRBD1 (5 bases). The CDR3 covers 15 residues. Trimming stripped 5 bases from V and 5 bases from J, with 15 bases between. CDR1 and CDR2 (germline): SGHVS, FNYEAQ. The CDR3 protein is CASSPGGTKNEKLFF. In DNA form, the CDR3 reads TGTGCCAGCAGCCCGGGTGGGACGAAGAATGAAAAACTGTTTTTT.

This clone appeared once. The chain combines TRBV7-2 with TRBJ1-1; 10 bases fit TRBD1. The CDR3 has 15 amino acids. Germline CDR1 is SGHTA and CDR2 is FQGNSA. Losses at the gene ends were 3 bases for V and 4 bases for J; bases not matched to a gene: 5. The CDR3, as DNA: TGTGCCAGCAGCTTGGGACAGGGGCTGAGCACTGAAGCTTTCTTT. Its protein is CASSLGQGLSTEAFF.

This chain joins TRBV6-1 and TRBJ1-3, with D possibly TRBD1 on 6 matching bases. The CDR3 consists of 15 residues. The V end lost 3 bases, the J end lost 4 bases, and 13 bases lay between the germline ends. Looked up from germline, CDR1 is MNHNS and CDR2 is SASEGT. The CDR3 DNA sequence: TGTGCCAGCAGTGATGGGGGGGCCTTCGGAAACACCATATATTTT. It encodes CASSDGGAFGNTIYF.

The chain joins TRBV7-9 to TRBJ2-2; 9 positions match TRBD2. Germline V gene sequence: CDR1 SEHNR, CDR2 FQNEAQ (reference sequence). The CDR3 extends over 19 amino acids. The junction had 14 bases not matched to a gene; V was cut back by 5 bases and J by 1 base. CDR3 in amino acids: CASSPPVAGGRGNTGELFF. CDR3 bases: TGTGCCAGCAGCCCGCCGGTGGCGGGGGGGCGGGGGAACACCGGGGAGCTGTTTTTT.

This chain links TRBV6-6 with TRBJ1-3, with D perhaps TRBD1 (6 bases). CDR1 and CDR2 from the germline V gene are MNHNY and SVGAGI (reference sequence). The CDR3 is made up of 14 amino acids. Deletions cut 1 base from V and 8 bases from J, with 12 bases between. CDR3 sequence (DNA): TGTGCCAGCAGTTACTGGCAGGGGAGGGACACCATATATTTT. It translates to CASSYWQGRDTIYF.

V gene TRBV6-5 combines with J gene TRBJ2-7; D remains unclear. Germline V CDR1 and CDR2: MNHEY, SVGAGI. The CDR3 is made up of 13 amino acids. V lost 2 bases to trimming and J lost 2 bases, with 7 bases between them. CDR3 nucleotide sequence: TGTGCCAGCAGTTACCCCGCTACCTACGAGCAGTACTTC. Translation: CASSYPATYEQYF.

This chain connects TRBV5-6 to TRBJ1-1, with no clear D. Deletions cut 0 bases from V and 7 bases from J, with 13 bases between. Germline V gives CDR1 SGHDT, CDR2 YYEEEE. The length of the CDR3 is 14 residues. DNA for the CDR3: TGTGCCAGCAGCTTGGTCTTGGGGATCGGTGAAGCTTTCTTT. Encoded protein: CASSLVLGIGEAFF.

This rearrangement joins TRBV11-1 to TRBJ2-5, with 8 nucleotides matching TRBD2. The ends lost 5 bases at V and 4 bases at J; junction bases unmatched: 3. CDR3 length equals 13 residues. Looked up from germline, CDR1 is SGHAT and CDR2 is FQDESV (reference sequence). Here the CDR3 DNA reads TGTGCCAGCAGCCCCGGACTAGCAGAGACCCAGTACTTC. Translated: CASSPGLAETQYF.

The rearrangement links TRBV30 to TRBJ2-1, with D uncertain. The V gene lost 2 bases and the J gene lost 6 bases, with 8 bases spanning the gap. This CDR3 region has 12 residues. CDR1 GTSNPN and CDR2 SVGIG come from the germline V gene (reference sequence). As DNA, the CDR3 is TGTGCCTGGAGTAGGAGCATCAATGAGCAGTTCTTC. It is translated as CAWSRSINEQFF.

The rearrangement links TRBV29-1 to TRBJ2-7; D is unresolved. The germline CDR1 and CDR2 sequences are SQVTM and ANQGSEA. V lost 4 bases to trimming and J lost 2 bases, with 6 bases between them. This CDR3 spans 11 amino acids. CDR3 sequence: CSVVEAYEQYF. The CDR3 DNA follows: TGCAGCGTTGTTGAGGCCTACGAGCAGTACTTC.

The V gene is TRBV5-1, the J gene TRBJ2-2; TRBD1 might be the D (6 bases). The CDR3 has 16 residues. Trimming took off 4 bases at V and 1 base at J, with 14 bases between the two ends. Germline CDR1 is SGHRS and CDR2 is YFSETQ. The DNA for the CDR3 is TGCGCCAGCAGCCCCTGGACAGTCGGGAACACCGGGGAGCTGTTTTTT. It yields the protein CASSPWTVGNTGELFF.

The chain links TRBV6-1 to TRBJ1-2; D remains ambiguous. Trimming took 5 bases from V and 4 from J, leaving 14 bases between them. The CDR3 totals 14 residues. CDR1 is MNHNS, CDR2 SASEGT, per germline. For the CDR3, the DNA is TGTGCCAGCAGTCGAACGGACGGGATCTATGGCTACACCTTC. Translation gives CASSRTDGIYGYTF.

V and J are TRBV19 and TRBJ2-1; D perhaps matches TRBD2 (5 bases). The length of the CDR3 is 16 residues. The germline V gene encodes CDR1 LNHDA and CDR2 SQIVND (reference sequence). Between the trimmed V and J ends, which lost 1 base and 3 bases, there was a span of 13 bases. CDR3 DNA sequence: TGTGCCAGTAGTATAGTCTACGGGATATTCTACAATGAGCAGTTCTTC. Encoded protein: CASSIVYGIFYNEQFF.

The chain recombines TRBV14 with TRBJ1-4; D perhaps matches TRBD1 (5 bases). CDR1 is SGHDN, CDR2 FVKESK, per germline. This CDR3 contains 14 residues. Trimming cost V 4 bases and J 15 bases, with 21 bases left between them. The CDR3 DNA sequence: TGTGCCAGCAGCCCGAGAGGGGACCAGGGCAAGTTGTTTTTT. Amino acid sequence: CASSPRGDQGKLFF. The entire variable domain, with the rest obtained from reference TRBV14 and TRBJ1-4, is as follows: EAGVTQFPSHSVIEKGQTVTLRCDPISGHDNLYWYRRVMGKEIKFLLHFVKESKQDESGMPNNRFLAERTGGTYSTLKVQPAELEDSGVYFCASSPRGDQGKLFFGSGTQLSVL.

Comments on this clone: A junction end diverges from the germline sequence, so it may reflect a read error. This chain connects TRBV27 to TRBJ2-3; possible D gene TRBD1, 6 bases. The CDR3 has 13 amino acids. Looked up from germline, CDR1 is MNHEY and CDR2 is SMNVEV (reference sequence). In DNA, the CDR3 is TGTGCCAGCAGTCTATCCCGGGACAAGGGGCAGTATTTT. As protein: CASSLSRDKGQYF.

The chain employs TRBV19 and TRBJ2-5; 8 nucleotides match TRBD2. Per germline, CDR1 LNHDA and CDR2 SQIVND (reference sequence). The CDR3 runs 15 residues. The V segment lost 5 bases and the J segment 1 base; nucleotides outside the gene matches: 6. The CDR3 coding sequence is TGTGCCAGTAGTCGTAGCGGGGCCATCCAAGAGACCCAGTACTTC. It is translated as CASSRSGAIQETQYF.

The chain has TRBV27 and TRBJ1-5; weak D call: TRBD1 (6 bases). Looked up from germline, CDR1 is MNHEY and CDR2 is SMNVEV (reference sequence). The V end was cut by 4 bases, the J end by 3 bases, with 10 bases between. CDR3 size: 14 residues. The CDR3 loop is CASSSDRYNQPQHF. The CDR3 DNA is TGTGCCAGCAGTTCGGACAGATACAATCAGCCCCAGCATTTT.

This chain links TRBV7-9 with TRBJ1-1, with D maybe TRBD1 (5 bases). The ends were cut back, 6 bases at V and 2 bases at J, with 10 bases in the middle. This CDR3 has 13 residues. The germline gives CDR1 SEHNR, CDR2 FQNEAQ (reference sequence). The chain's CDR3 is CASRPGGNTEAFF. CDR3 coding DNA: TGTGCCAGCAGGCCCGGGGGAAACACTGAAGCTTTCTTT.

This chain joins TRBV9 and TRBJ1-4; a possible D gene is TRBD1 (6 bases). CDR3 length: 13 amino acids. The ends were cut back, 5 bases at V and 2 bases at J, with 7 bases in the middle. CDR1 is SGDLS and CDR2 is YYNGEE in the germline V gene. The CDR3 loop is CASSGGTNEKLFF. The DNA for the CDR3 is TGTGCCAGCAGTGGGGGCACTAATGAAAAACTGTTTTTT.